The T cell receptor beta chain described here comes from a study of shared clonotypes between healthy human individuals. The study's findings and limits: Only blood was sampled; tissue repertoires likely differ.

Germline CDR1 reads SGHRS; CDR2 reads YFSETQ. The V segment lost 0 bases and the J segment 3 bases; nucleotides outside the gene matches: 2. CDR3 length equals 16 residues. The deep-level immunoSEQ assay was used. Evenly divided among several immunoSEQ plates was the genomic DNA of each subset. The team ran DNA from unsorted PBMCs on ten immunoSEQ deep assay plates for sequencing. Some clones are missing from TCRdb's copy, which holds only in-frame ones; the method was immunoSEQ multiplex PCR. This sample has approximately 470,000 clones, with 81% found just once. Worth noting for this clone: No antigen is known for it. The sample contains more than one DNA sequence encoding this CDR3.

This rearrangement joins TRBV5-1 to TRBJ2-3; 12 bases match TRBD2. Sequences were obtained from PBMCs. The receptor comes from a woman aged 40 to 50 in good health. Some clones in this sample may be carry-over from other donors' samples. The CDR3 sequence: CASSLGLAGVTDTQYF. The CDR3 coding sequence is TGCGCCAGCAGCTTGGGACTAGCGGGAGTAACAGATACGCAGTATTTT.